This TCR beta chain is drawn from a study of graft-versus-host responses after intestinal transplantation. Study details: All of the recipients had induction that used anti-thymocyte globulin, then tacrolimus and steroids for three to four years. Findings and caveats of the study: Early post-transplant HvG declines were associated with peak circulating GvH clone levels. Recipient marrow contained GvH clones, some of which appeared first in ileum or blood.

There are a few counts of this clone. The target antigen is unknown. The length of the CDR3 is 16 residues. The V segment lost 0 bases and the J segment 0 bases; nucleotides outside the gene matches: 0. Sequenced by immunoSEQ multiplex PCR; TCRdb stores in-frame clones only, minus some. The sample records about 15,000 clones, about 87% being singletons. The sequenced sample was bone marrow, obtained less than 130 days after intestinal transplantation. The rearrangement uses TRBV23-1 and TRBJ2-1; TRBD1 agrees at 9 bases. TRBV23-1 counts as an open reading frame of uncertain function. The clonotype was recovered from a human patient who received an intestinal transplant, so some T cells may come from the graft donor. The CDR3 loop reads CASSQSGQGSYNEQFF. The CDR3, as DNA: TGCGCCAGCAGTCAATCGGGACAGGGCTCCTACAATGAGCAGTTCTTC.